This T cell receptor (beta chain) was retrieved from a study of monozygotic twins with cystic fibrosis. Study-level results: Clonality was generally low (median around 0.01), higher in the most severe patients. Unrelated CF individuals shared fewer identical clonotypes than monozygotic CF twins. J usage was most co-twin-similar in 8 of 16 pairs, V in 13.

CDR3 size: 14 residues. V lost 5 bases to trimming and J lost 7 bases, with 17 bases between them. The germline gives CDR1 SNHLY, CDR2 FYNNEI. About this clone itself: Its antigen is not known.

Profiling relied on immunoSEQ multiplex PCR, and the TCRdb table lists in-frame clones only, not all of them. The sample lists tens of thousands of clones, 90% to 97% seen once, with about 0.17% in the top ten. Sequenced input: blood. The J gene is TRBJ1-2, the V gene TRBV2; maybe TRBD1 (6 bases). This TCR was recovered from a girl aged 2-10 years with cystic fibrosis. The CDR3 nucleotides read TGTGCCAGCAGTCGAACGACAGGACTGCGTGGCTACACCTTC. Translation: CASSRTTGLRGYTF.